These 15 T cell receptor beta chains share one sample of origin, sequenced in a study of blood T cell repertoires in COVID-19. TCRdb's copy holds only in-frame clones and misses some; the assay was immunoSEQ multiplex PCR. Of fewer than 110,000 clones in the sample, around four fifths were seen once. Input material: peripheral blood. The origin of the receptors is a man between 65 and 80 years old with acute or convalescent COVID-19.

The V call is TRBV6-4, the J call TRBJ2-1, with TRBD2 matching 8 bases. The CDR3 is 18 residues long. Germline V gene data show CDR1 as MRHNA and CDR2 as SNTAGT. V shed 6 bases and J 0 bases; nucleotides not matched to a gene: 13. CDR3: CASSSQRGGFSSYNEQFF. The CDR3 nucleotides read TGTGCCAGCAGCTCCCAACGGGGGGGCTTTAGCTCCTACAATGAGCAGTTCTTC.

The chain couples TRBV19 to TRBJ2-2; 9 bases align to TRBD1. CDR3 size: 15 residues. Germline CDR1 LNHDA, CDR2 SQIVND (reference sequence). Trimming took 7 bases from V and 1 from J; bases not matched to a gene: 4. The CDR3 here is CASNKGQGNTGELFF. The DNA of the CDR3 is TGTGCCAGTAATAAGGGACAGGGGAACACCGGGGAGCTGTTTTTT.

Concerning this clone: A read error may account for a junction end that differs from germline. The chain carries TRBV3-1 (or the pseudogene TRBV3-2) and TRBJ2-2; TRBD1 matches 9 bases. CDR1 and CDR2 from the germline V gene are LGHDT and YNNKEL (reference sequence). The CDR3 loop spans 18 amino acids. CDR3 sequence (DNA): TGTGCCAGCAGCAAAGATACAGGGGGCGCAAGGAACACCGGGGAGCTGTTTTTT. Translating it yields CASSKDTGGARNTGELFF.

This clone was seen a few times. The J gene is TRBJ2-3, the V gene TRBV5-1; 10 bases line up with TRBD1. This CDR3 has 15 residues. Germline V lookup: CDR1 SGHRS, CDR2 YFSETQ. V was pared by 4 bases and J by 2 bases, with 4 bases of the junction left unmatched. Written as DNA, the CDR3 is TGCGCCAGCAGCCGGACAGGGGGGGTCACAGATACGCAGTATTTT. Translating gives CASSRTGGVTDTQYF.

V gene TRBV11-2 combines with J gene TRBJ2-3; a possible D gene is TRBD2 (5 bases). V lost 0 bases, J lost 5 bases, and 6 bases lay in between. The CDR3 length is 13 residues. CDR1 is SGHAT, CDR2 FQNNGV, per germline. The chain's CDR3 is CASSLDRGDTQYF. In DNA, the CDR3 is TGTGCCAGCAGCTTAGATCGGGGAGATACGCAGTATTTT.

This clone was counted between two and nine times. The rearrangement links TRBV6-4 to TRBJ2-1, with a possible D match to TRBD1 (5 bases). V was pared by 2 bases and J by 6 bases, with 14 bases between. This CDR3 contains 15 residues. Per germline, CDR1 MRHNA and CDR2 SNTAGT. Here the CDR3 reads CASSDASGPSNEQFF. The CDR3 DNA is TGTGCCAGCAGTGACGCGTCAGGGCCCTCCAATGAGCAGTTCTTC.

The chain carries TRBV4-1 and TRBJ2-7, with 11 bases fitting TRBD1. The CDR3 contains 18 residues. Trimming took 0 bases from V and 0 from J; bases not matched to a gene: 7. The germline V gene has CDR1 MGHRA and CDR2 YSYEKL. CDR3 region: CASSQDGQGAMSSYEQYF. DNA of the CDR3: TGCGCCAGCAGCCAAGACGGACAGGGGGCCATGAGCTCCTACGAGCAGTACTTC.

This clone was detected a few times. The gene calls are TRBV6-5 and TRBJ1-2, with 7 bases that match TRBD1. V lost 8 bases, J lost 3 bases, and 12 bases stayed unmatched. CDR3 size: 15 residues. Germline V gives CDR1 MNHEY, CDR2 SVGAGI. The CDR3, as DNA: TGTGCCAGCCGGCTTGGGACAGCTCAAGACTATGGCTACACCTTC. This gives the protein CASRLGTAQDYGYTF.

This sequence joins TRBV27 and TRBJ2-4, with TRBD1 matching 8 bases. J was trimmed by 0 bases and V by 6 bases; bases with no gene match: 7. CDR3 length: 16 residues. Germline V lookup: CDR1 MNHEY, CDR2 SMNVEV (reference sequence). This chain's CDR3 is CASSQGQVLAKNIQYF. CDR3 DNA: TGTGCCAGCAGCCAGGGACAGGTGTTAGCCAAAAACATTCAGTACTTC.

The chain has TRBV5-5 and TRBJ2-1, with a possible D match to TRBD2 (5 bases). This CDR3 has 14 amino acids. Germline CDR1 and CDR2: SGHKS and YYEKEE (reference sequence). Trimming stripped 10 bases from V and 10 bases from J, with 24 bases between. CDR3: CASHLISRVEEQFF. The DNA for the CDR3 is TGTGCCTCCCACTTGATATCGAGGGTAGAGGAGCAGTTCTTC.

This clone was observed a handful of times. The genes are TRBV6-5 and TRBJ1-1, with TRBD1 identical over 10 bases. Trimming at V came to 6 bases and at J to 4 bases, leaving 5 bases not matched to a gene. The CDR3 has 14 residues. Per the germline V gene, CDR1 is MNHEY and CDR2 is SVGAGI. The CDR3 nucleotides are TGTGCCAGCAGACGACAGGGGGCGGCCACTGAAGCTTTCTTT. Translation: CASRRQGAATEAFF.

The J gene is TRBJ1-5, the V gene TRBV5-1; perhaps TRBD1 as D (5 bases). The germline CDR1 and CDR2 sequences are SGHRS and YFSETQ. V lost 4 bases to trimming and J lost 2 bases, with 13 bases between them. The CDR3 covers 15 residues. CDR3 coding DNA: TGCGCCAGCAGCCCCGGACACGAAGGCAATCAGCCCCAGCATTTT. It translates to CASSPGHEGNQPQHF.

This chain's CDR3 is CASSPRRGEQYF. The DNA of the CDR3 is TGTGCCAGCAGCCCTCGTCGAGGCGAGCAGTACTTC. The chain couples TRBV3-1 (or the pseudogene TRBV3-2) to TRBJ2-7; D is undetermined. Germline V lookup: CDR1 LGHDT, CDR2 YNNKEL (reference sequence). With 4 bases removed from V and 6 bases from J, the gap between germline ends came to 10 bases. This CDR3 is 12 amino acids long.

CDR3 DNA sequence: TGTGCCAGCAGCCCCCAGGGTAATGCAAACATTCAGTACTTC. Its protein is CASSPQGNANIQYF. The gene calls are TRBV7-2 and TRBJ2-4; tentative D call: TRBD1 (5 bases). Trimming took off 5 bases at V and 6 bases at J, with 14 bases between the two ends. Germline V gives CDR1 SGHTA, CDR2 FQGNSA. The CDR3 is 14 amino acids.

This clone appeared a few times. The J gene is TRBJ1-5, the V gene TRBV7-8; D not resolved. Germline CDR1 SGHVS, CDR2 FQNEAQ. CDR3 size: 15 residues. V lost 0 bases and J 0 bases, leaving 6 bases between the germline ends. The chain's CDR3 is CASSLARSSNQPQHF. CDR3 DNA: TGTGCCAGCAGCTTAGCGCGGTCTAGCAATCAGCCCCAGCATTTT.